The 10 T cell receptor beta chains listed next were all sequenced from one sample in a study of cytomegalovirus exposure and HLA in healthy donors. Assay: immunoSEQ multiplex PCR; the TCRdb copy retains only in-frame clones and omits some. The table records roughly 330,000 clones, 75% to 90% of them present only once. Specimen: PBMCs. These receptors came from a woman in her 30s in good health and CMV-seropositive.

The chain employs TRBV27 and TRBJ1-4; maybe TRBD1 (5 bases). This CDR3 region has 13 residues. The V end lost 6 bases, the J end lost 8 bases, and 13 bases lay between the germline ends. Per germline, CDR1 MNHEY and CDR2 SMNVEV (reference sequence). CDR3 region: CASRGQPGEKLFF. The CDR3, as DNA: TGTGCCAGCAGGGGGCAGCCCGGGGAAAAACTGTTTTTT. Full variable domain (missing parts from reference TRBV27 and TRBJ1-4): EAQVTQNPRYLITVTGKKLTVTCSQNMNHEYMSWYRQDPGLGLRQIYYSMNVEVTDKGDVPEGYKVSRKEKRNFPLILESPSPNQTSLYFCASRGQPGEKLFFGSGTQLSVL.

The chain carries TRBV7-7 and TRBJ2-7; the match to TRBD2 covers 11 bases. The CDR3 has 15 amino acids. Germline V gives CDR1 SSHAT, CDR2 FNYEAQ (reference sequence). With V trimmed by 4 bases and J by 2 bases, 4 bases remained unmatched. CDR3 bases: TGTGCCAGCAGCTCGGGGACTAGCGGACCCTACGAGCAGTACTTC. It codes for CASSSGTSGPYEQYF.

The chain has TRBV7-8 and TRBJ1-1; no reliable D call. The V and J ends lost 1 base and 1 base respectively, with 4 bases between them. The CDR3 is made up of 13 amino acids. Germline V gene sequence: CDR1 SGHVS, CDR2 FQNEAQ. The chain's CDR3 is CASSLGQNTEAFF. The CDR3, as DNA: TGTGCCAGCAGCTTAGGACAGAACACTGAAGCTTTCTTT.

The V gene is TRBV10-1, the J gene TRBJ2-7; possibly TRBD1 for D (6 bases). Trimming took off 9 bases at V and 3 bases at J, with 15 bases between the two ends. CDR1 and CDR2 (germline): WNHNN, SYGVQD (reference sequence). CDR3 length: 13 amino acids. The CDR3 coding sequence is TGCGCCAGAAAACAGGGCCCCTTCTACGAGCAGTACTTC. This encodes CARKQGPFYEQYF.

The chain carries TRBV27 and TRBJ2-3; D uncertain. Trimming pared 8 bases from V and 0 bases from J, leaving 12 bases between. This CDR3 contains 14 residues. Germline CDR1 MNHEY, CDR2 SMNVEV (reference sequence). The CDR3 coding sequence is TGTGCCAGCCGCGTCAAACCTAGCACAGATACGCAGTATTTT. Translation gives CASRVKPSTDTQYF.

The V and J genes are TRBV2 and TRBJ1-5, with a tentative D call TRBD1 (6 bases). The CDR3 has 14 residues. Trimming took off 0 bases at V and 8 bases at J, with 11 bases between the two ends. CDR1 SNHLY and CDR2 FYNNEI come from the germline V gene. DNA of the CDR3: TGTGCCAGCAGTGAAGCGCTTCCAGGGGAGCCCCAGCATTTT. Its protein product is CASSEALPGEPQHF.

The chain recombines TRBV4-3 with TRBJ1-5; D possibly corresponds to TRBD1 (5 bases). V was shortened by 4 bases and J by 0 bases, with 16 bases between the two germline ends. CDR1 is LGHNA, CDR2 YSLEER, per germline. There are 17 residues in the CDR3. As DNA, the CDR3 is TGCGCCAGCAGCCCCGATCTACAGGACTTTAGCAATCAGCCCCAGCATTTT. This sequence encodes CASSPDLQDFSNQPQHF.

The chain links TRBV29-1 to TRBJ1-1; D not certain. Germline V gene sequence: CDR1 SQVTM, CDR2 ANQGSEA. The CDR3 totals 14 residues. V lost 3 bases and J 0 bases, leaving 11 bases between the germline ends. CDR3 in DNA: TGCAGCGTTGAGACGCGAACCTTGAACACTGAAGCTTTCTTT. Amino acids: CSVETRTLNTEAFF.

The chain combines TRBV7-3 with TRBJ2-5; perhaps TRBD1 as D (7 bases). The CDR3 covers 13 residues. The ends were cut back, 4 bases at V and 9 bases at J, with 15 bases in the middle. The germline V gene has CDR1 SGHTA and CDR2 FQGTGA. This chain's CDR3 is CASSSGGQAAQYF. For the CDR3, the DNA is TGTGCCAGCAGCTCAGGGGGGCAGGCGGCCCAGTACTTC.

The chain couples TRBV7-2 to TRBJ2-1; 12 nucleotides line up with TRBD2. The V gene's germline CDR1 is SGHTA and CDR2 FQGNSA. Trimming removed 2 bases from V and 12 bases from J; junction bases left unmatched: 8. The CDR3 sequence is 15 residues long. The CDR3 DNA follows: TGTGCCAGCAGCTTAACTAGCGGGGGGTTTCTAGGGCAGTTCTTC. The encoded protein is CASSLTSGGFLGQFF.